The next 23 T cell receptor beta chains were all read from a single sample in a study of CD8 T cells in Susac syndrome. The authors reverse transcribed roughly 0.5 to 1 ug RNA with random hexamers. TCRdb passed the immunoSEQ multiplex PCR reads through MiXCR, listing each CDR3 protein once. The table includes more than 110,000 distinct CDR3 sequences, 95% detected once. Sequencing input: CD4+ T cells from PBMCs. All receptors come from a human donor with Susac syndrome.

This clonotype was seen once. The chain uses TRBV9 and TRBJ2-6; D not certain. Germline V gene lookup returns CDR1 SGDLS and CDR2 YYNGEE. V was cut by 4 bases and J by 0 bases, with 20 bases left in between. The CDR3 runs 19 residues. The CDR3 DNA is TGTGCCAGCAGCCCTCGTATTACAGCCACCCCCTCTGGGGCCAACGTCCTGACTTTC. It is translated as CASSPRITATPSGANVLTF.

This rearrangement joins TRBV20-1 to TRBJ2-7; 11 nucleotides agree with TRBD2. Germline loops: CDR1 DFQATT, CDR2 SNEGSKA (reference sequence). The junction had 7 bases not matched to a gene; V was cut back by 2 bases and J by 7 bases. The CDR3 sequence is 14 residues long. The CDR3 DNA follows: TGCAGTGCTAGACTAGCGGGAGGTGTTTGGGAGCAGTACTTC. It translates to CSARLAGGVWEQYF.

V usage is TRBV7-2 and J usage is TRBJ2-3, with D unclear. The CDR3 contains 15 residues. The germline gives CDR1 SGHTA, CDR2 FQGNSA. Trimming stripped 2 bases from V and 3 bases from J, with 12 bases between. CDR3 region: CASSLIDGRTDTQYF. CDR3 in DNA: TGTGCCAGCAGCTTAATCGACGGCAGAACAGATACGCAGTATTTT.

The chain is built from TRBV27 and TRBJ2-1; D is perhaps TRBD2 (5 bases). The germline CDR1 and CDR2 sequences are MNHEY and SMNVEV (reference sequence). V was cut by 5 bases and J by 0 bases, with 11 bases left in between. The CDR3 length is 15 residues. In nucleotides, the CDR3 is TGTGCCAGCAGTCTACGGGATAACTCCTACAATGAGCAGTTCTTC. Translation gives CASSLRDNSYNEQFF.

The gene calls are TRBV15 and TRBJ1-4, with D possibly matching TRBD1 (6 bases). CDR3 length equals 17 residues. V was cut by 0 bases and J by 7 bases, with 18 bases left in between. Germline V gene lookup returns CDR1 LNHNV and CDR2 YYDKDF (reference sequence). The CDR3 loop is CATSRDPPQGRSEKLFF. The DNA for the CDR3 is TGTGCCACCAGCAGAGATCCCCCACAGGGAAGGAGTGAAAAACTGTTTTTT.

The chain uses TRBV20-1 and TRBJ2-4; D possibly corresponds to TRBD2 (5 bases). CDR3 length equals 14 residues. The V and J ends lost 3 bases and 8 bases respectively, with 17 bases between them. The germline V gene has CDR1 DFQATT and CDR2 SNEGSKA (reference sequence). The DNA of the CDR3 is TGCAGTGCTAGGGACTCTCGGGCCGGGGACATTCAGTACTTC. Its protein is CSARDSRAGDIQYF.

The chain links TRBV25-1 to TRBJ2-7; D is ambiguous. Germline CDR1 is MGHDK and CDR2 is SYGVNS. V was cut by 6 bases and J by 6 bases, with 15 bases left in between. This CDR3 is 13 amino acids long. CDR3: CASRDLEYGEQYF. DNA of the CDR3: TGTGCCAGCAGGGACCTAGAATACGGCGAGCAGTACTTC.

This chain joins TRBV15 and TRBJ1-2; TRBD1 agrees at 9 bases. Germline CDR1 and CDR2: LNHNV and YYDKDF (reference sequence). With V trimmed by 8 bases and J by 2 bases, 0 bases remained unmatched. The CDR3 is 12 residues long. The CDR3 region is CATGQGNYGYTF. CDR3 sequence (DNA): TGTGCCACCGGACAGGGGAACTATGGCTACACCTTC.

The chain employs TRBV2 and TRBJ1-5, with a weak D call TRBD1 (6 bases). Looked up from germline, CDR1 is SNHLY and CDR2 is FYNNEI. Deletions cut 2 bases from V and 3 bases from J, with 8 bases between. There are 14 residues in the CDR3. The CDR3 DNA reads TGTGCCAGCAGTGAAACAGGGAACAATCAGCCCCAGCATTTT. It specifies CASSETGNNQPQHF.

V is TRBV20-1 and J is TRBJ2-5, with D perhaps matching TRBD2 (7 bases). In germline, CDR1 is DFQATT, CDR2 SNEGSKA (reference sequence). The CDR3 is 14 residues long. Trimming removed 5 bases from V and 2 bases from J, with 15 bases in between. CDR3 DNA: TGCAGTGCTTTCCGGGGGGCTAAACAAGAGACCCAGTACTTC. This codes for CSAFRGAKQETQYF.

The chain carries TRBV6-5 and TRBJ2-1; 8 bases are shared with TRBD1. This CDR3 spans 17 amino acids. The ends lost 2 bases at V and 4 bases at J; junction bases unmatched: 10. Germline V gives CDR1 MNHEY, CDR2 SVGAGI. This CDR3 is CASSYPTAGGGYNEQFF. DNA for the CDR3: TGTGCCAGCAGTTACCCCACCGCAGGGGGCGGATACAATGAGCAGTTCTTC.

The rearrangement links TRBV7-3 to TRBJ1-1; D not certain. The CDR3 is made up of 13 amino acids. The V end was cut by 4 bases, the J end by 9 bases, with 15 bases between. In germline, CDR1 is SGHTA, CDR2 FQGTGA. The CDR3 loop is CASSSAAGVKAFF. In nucleotides, the CDR3 is TGTGCCAGCAGCTCTGCGGCGGGCGTGAAAGCTTTCTTT.

V gene TRBV6-5 combines with J gene TRBJ1-5, with 8 bases aligning to TRBD1. The CDR3 extends over 14 amino acids. The V and J ends lost 5 bases and 6 bases, in that order; junction bases with no gene match: 6. The germline V gene encodes CDR1 MNHEY and CDR2 SVGAGI. As DNA, the CDR3 is TGTGCCAGCAGTCGGACAGGGACGCTTCAGCCCCAGCATTTT. It codes for CASSRTGTLQPQHF.

Here the CDR3 DNA reads TGTGCCAGCACTGCCGGGACACGATATAATTCACCCCTCCACTTT. Translation: CASTAGTRYNSPLHF. The chain links TRBV6-5 to TRBJ1-6; D is possibly TRBD1 (6 bases). CDR3 length: 15 residues. CDR1 and CDR2 from the germline V gene are MNHEY and SVGAGI. V was shortened by 7 bases and J by 4 bases, with 14 bases between the two germline ends.

This chain joins TRBV4-2 and TRBJ2-1; TRBD2 agrees at 7 bases. Trimming took 4 bases from V and 0 from J; bases not matched to a gene: 3. Germline CDR1 reads LGHNA; CDR2 reads YNFKEQ. CDR3 length: 15 amino acids. In DNA form, the CDR3 reads TGTGCCAGCAGCCTGAGACTAGCCTCCTACAATGAGCAGTTCTTC. Its protein product is CASSLRLASYNEQFF.

The chain is built from TRBV29-1 and TRBJ2-7, with a possible D match to TRBD1 (5 bases). With 7 bases removed from V and 9 bases from J, the gap between germline ends came to 22 bases. CDR1 is SQVTM and CDR2 is ANQGSEA in the germline V gene. CDR3 length: 13 amino acids. The DNA of the CDR3 is TGCAGCGCAGGGCAGGTGGGGCTTACCATGCAGTACTTC. Translation gives CSAGQVGLTMQYF.

The V gene is TRBV20-1, the J gene TRBJ2-1; TRBD2 matches at 12 bases. Germline lookup yields CDR1 DFQATT and CDR2 SNEGSKA (reference sequence). The V gene end was trimmed by 0 bases and the J gene end by 8 bases; junction bases not matched to a gene: 11. There are 17 residues in the CDR3. The CDR3 DNA reads as TGCAGTGCTAGAGATTCGGCACTAGCGGGAGGAAGGGATGAGCAGTTCTTC. It encodes CSARDSALAGGRDEQFF.

The CDR3 DNA sequence: TGCAGTGCTCCCCGGGACTTCTACAATGAGCAGTTCTTC. Translating it yields CSAPRDFYNEQFF. The chain links TRBV20-1 to TRBJ2-1; weak D call: TRBD2 (6 bases). Deletions cut 5 bases from V and 3 bases from J, with 11 bases between. The CDR3 loop spans 13 amino acids. Germline assignment: CDR1 DFQATT and CDR2 SNEGSKA (reference sequence).

The chain carries TRBV29-1 and TRBJ2-1, with 11 bases fitting TRBD2. V shed 0 bases, J shed 9 bases, and the junction held 10 bases outside the gene matches. The CDR3 has 16 residues. Germline V gene data show CDR1 as SQVTM and CDR2 as ANQGSEA. CDR3 nucleotides: TGCAGCGTTGAAGATCCCTTACTAGCGGGGGCGGGTGAGCAGTTCTTC. Residues: CSVEDPLLAGAGEQFF.

This sequence joins TRBV27 and TRBJ2-1, with a tentative D call TRBD2 (5 bases). Between the trimmed V and J ends, which lost 5 bases and 8 bases, there was a span of 22 bases. Germline CDR1 and CDR2: MNHEY and SMNVEV (reference sequence). CDR3 size: 16 residues. CDR3: CASSPQAGLRLHEQFF. The CDR3 DNA follows: TGTGCCAGCAGTCCCCAGGCAGGACTGCGGCTCCATGAGCAGTTCTTC.

The chain couples TRBV29-1 to TRBJ1-2, with TRBD1 matching 8 bases. With 1 base clipped from V and 8 bases from J, the junction kept 3 bases outside the gene matches. This CDR3 comprises 12 residues. Germline CDR1 is SQVTM and CDR2 is ANQGSEA. In DNA, the CDR3 is TGCAGCGTTGAAGGGGGACAGGAGGGCTACACCTTC. It yields the protein CSVEGGQEGYTF.

This chain uses TRBV30 with TRBJ2-7; D not certain. There are 12 residues in the CDR3. Trimming removed 0 bases from V and 4 bases from J, with 7 bases in between. CDR1 and CDR2 (germline): GTSNPN, SVGIG (reference sequence). The chain's CDR3 is CAWSVTRYEQYF. The CDR3, as DNA: TGTGCCTGGAGTGTAACCCGTTACGAGCAGTACTTC.

This chain links TRBV18 with TRBJ2-1; D is uncertain. From germline, CDR1 is KGHSH and CDR2 LQKENI. The CDR3 has 13 amino acids. V was pared by 2 bases and J by 5 bases, with 7 bases between. The CDR3 DNA is TGTGCCAGCTCACCATTTTGGGACAATGAGCAGTTCTTC. Residues: CASSPFWDNEQFF.